The entry below gives a single TCR beta chain sequence along with its context. The sample is drawn from a study of blood T cell repertoires in COVID-19. In the study overall: Acute and convalescent COVID-19 specimens originated in the United States, Italy and Spain. PBMCs, B-cell-depleted T cells, or T cells were the source of the cDNA or gDNA that made up the material.

Original methodology: From reference gene primer amplification, estimates of nucleated cell counts were derived. Using immunoSEQ multiplex PCR, the repertoire was profiled, and TCRdb retains in-frame clones only, with some absent. V, J and clone size were drawn from that table, and D and trimming were deduced from the DNA. The data hold 65,000 to 95,000 clones, with around 91% observed a single time. The clonotype was recovered from a man aged 70 or older with active or convalescent COVID-19. The specimen was peripheral blood.

This chain's CDR3 is CSVADSSGANVLTF. The CDR3 coding sequence is TGCAGCGTTGCGGACAGCTCTGGGGCCAACGTCCTGACTTTC. The chain couples TRBV29-1 to TRBJ2-6; TRBD1 might be the D (6 bases). Trimming pared 4 bases from V and 0 bases from J, leaving 7 bases between. CDR1 is SQVTM and CDR2 is ANQGSEA in the germline V gene. CDR3 length: 14 residues. The entire variable domain, with the rest obtained from reference TRBV29-1 and TRBJ2-6, is as follows: SAVISQKPSRDICQRGTSLTIQCQVDSQVTMMFWYRQQPGQSLTLIATANQGSEATYESGFVIDKFPISRPNLTFSTLTVSNMSPEDSSIYLCSVADSSGANVLTFGAGSRLTVL.